The 3 T cell receptor beta chains reported below all come from one sample, sequenced in a study of T cell repertoires in cytomegalovirus infection. One entry per CDR3 protein, called by TCRdb with MiXCR from the reads. The table lists 200,000 to 300,000 distinct CDR3 sequences, roughly 6.5% of them singletons. The material sequenced was PBMCs. Receptor source: a human donor in good health (CMV status not recorded). Some clones in this sample may be carry-over from other donors' samples.

This clonotype showed up many times. The chain links TRBV4-3 to TRBJ1-2; tentative D call: TRBD1 (5 bases). The length of the CDR3 is 17 residues. Germline CDR1 is LGHNA and CDR2 is YSLEER. The V and J ends lost 0 bases and 4 bases respectively, with 18 bases between them. The CDR3 coding sequence is TGCGCCAGCAGCCAAGAGATCTGGGACCCCTCCTTCTATGGCTACACCTTC. Translation gives CASSQEIWDPSFYGYTF.

This clonotype was observed at least ten times. The chain links TRBV6-6 to TRBJ1-5; D is uncertain. V was pared by 2 bases and J by 7 bases, with 12 bases between. Germline CDR1 and CDR2: MNHNY and SVGAGI (reference sequence). The CDR3 covers 14 residues. The CDR3: CASSYLEGGQPQHF. DNA for the CDR3: TGTGCCAGCAGTTACCTCGAGGGAGGCCAGCCCCAGCATTTT.

This clonotype showed up many times. This chain joins TRBV7-9 and TRBJ2-7, with D tentatively TRBD1 or TRBD2 (7 bases each). The CDR3 is made up of 15 amino acids. Germline V lookup: CDR1 SEHNR, CDR2 FQNEAQ (reference sequence). The V end was cut by 8 bases, the J end by 6 bases, with 23 bases between. CDR3 in DNA: TGTGCCAGCGGAGACGGAGGGAGGGGGCTGAGCGAGCAGTACTTC. Translating gives CASGDGGRGLSEQYF.